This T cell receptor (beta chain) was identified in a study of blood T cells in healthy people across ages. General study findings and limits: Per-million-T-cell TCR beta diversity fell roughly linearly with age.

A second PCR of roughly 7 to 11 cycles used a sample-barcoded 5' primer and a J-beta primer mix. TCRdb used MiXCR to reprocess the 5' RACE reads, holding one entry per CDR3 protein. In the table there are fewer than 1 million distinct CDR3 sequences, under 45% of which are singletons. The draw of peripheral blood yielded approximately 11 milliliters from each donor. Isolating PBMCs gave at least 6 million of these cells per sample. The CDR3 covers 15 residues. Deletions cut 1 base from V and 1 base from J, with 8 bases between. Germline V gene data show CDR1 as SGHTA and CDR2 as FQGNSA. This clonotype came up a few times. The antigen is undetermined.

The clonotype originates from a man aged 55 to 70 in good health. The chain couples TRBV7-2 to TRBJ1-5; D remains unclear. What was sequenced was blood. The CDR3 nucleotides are TGTGCCAGCAGCTTAGGGTTGGGGAGCAATCAGCCCCAGCATTTT. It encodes CASSLGLGSNQPQHF.